This T cell receptor (beta chain) was sequenced during a study of T-cell memory formation after mild COVID-19. Whole-study findings and limits: The study found contracting CD4+ clones mainly in CM and EM and contracting CD8+ clones in EMRA.

TCR alpha and TCR beta cDNA libraries carrying sample barcodes and UMIs came from 5'RACE with constant-segment primers. Each CDR3 protein is one row after TCRdb ran MiXCR on the 5' RACE reads. The table shows over 350,000 distinct CDR3 sequences, with approximately 25% occurring only once. The CDR3 has 11 residues. The germline CDR1 and CDR2 sequences are LGHDT and YNNKEL (reference sequence). Concerning this clonotype itself: The antigen is not known. The junction differs from germline at one of its ends, possibly a read error.

The sample consisted of PBMCs or a T cell subset sorted from them (not recorded which). The rearrangement joins TRBV3-1 to TRBJ2-1; no reliable D call. The sequence was collected from an adult woman who had mild COVID-19 (a few samples of this study predate the infection). Cell type and time point are not known. The CDR3 DNA reads as TGTGCCAGCAGCCAAGATCTTAACCTTGTCTTC. Its protein product is CASSQDLNLVF.